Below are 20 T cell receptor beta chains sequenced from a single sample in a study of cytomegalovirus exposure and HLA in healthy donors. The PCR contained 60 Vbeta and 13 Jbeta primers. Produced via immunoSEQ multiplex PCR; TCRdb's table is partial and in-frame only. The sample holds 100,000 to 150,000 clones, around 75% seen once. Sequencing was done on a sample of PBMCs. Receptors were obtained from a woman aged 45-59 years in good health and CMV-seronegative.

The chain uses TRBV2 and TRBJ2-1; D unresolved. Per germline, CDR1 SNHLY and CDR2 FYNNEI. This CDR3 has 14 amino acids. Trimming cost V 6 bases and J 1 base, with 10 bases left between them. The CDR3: CASRWLDSYNEQFF. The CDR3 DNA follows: TGTGCCAGCAGGTGGCTAGATTCCTACAATGAGCAGTTCTTC.

As DNA, the CDR3 is TGCAGCGTTGAAGATCTCGGACAGGGTCCCGGGGAGCAGTACTTC. Amino acids: CSVEDLGQGPGEQYF. This chain links TRBV29-1 with TRBJ2-7, with TRBD1 matching over 8 bases. CDR1 SQVTM and CDR2 ANQGSEA come from the germline V gene. V was pared by 0 bases and J by 7 bases, with 11 bases of the junction left unmatched. This CDR3 contains 15 residues.

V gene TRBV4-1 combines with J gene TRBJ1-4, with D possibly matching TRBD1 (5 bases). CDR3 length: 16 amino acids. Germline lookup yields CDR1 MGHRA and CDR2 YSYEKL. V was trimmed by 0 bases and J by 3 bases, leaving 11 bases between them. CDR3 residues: CASSQDFGGANEKLFF. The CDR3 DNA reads TGCGCCAGCAGCCAAGATTTCGGGGGAGCTAATGAAAAACTGTTTTTT.

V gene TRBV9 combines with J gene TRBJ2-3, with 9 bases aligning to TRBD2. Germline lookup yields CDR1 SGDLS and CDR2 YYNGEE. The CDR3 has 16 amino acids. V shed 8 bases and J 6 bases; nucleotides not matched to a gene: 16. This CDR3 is CASTSEASGEWDTQYF. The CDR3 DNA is TGTGCCAGTACTAGTGAGGCTAGCGGGGAATGGGATACGCAGTATTTT. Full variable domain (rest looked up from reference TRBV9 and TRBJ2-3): DSGVTQTPKHLITATGQRVTLRCSPRSGDLSVYWYQQSLDQGLQFLIQYYNGEERAKGNILERFSAQQFPDLHSELNLSSLELGDSALYFCASTSEASGEWDTQYFGPGTRLTVL.

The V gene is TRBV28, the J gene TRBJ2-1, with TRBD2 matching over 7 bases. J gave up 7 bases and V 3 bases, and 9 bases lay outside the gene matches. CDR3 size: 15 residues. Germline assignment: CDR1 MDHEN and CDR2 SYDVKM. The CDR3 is CASSLAGAVSNEQFF. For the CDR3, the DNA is TGTGCCAGCAGTTTGGCGGGAGCAGTTTCAAATGAGCAGTTCTTC.

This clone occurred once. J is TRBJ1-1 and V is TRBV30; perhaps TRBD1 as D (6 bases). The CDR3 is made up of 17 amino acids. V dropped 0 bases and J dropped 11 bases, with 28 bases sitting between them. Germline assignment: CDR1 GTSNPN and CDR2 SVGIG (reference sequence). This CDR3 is CAWSVPPRRRSDTGAFF. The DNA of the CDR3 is TGTGCCTGGAGTGTTCCCCCCAGGAGGAGATCCGATACAGGGGCTTTCTTT.

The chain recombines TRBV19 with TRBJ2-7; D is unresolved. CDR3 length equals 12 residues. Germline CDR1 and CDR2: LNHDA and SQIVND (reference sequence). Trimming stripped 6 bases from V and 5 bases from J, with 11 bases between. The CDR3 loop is CASSPHPHEQYF. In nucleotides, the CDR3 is TGTGCCAGTAGCCCACATCCGCACGAGCAGTACTTC.

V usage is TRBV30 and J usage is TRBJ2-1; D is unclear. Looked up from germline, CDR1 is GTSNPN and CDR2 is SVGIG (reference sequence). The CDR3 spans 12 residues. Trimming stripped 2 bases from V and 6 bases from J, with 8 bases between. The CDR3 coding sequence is TGTGCCTGGAGTCCTCCTAGCAATGAGCAGTTCTTC. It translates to CAWSPPSNEQFF. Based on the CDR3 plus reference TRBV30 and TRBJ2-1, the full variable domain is SQTIHQWPATLVQPVGSPLSLECTVEGTSNPNLYWYRQAAGRGLQLLFYSVGIGQISSEVPQNLSASRPQDRQFILSSKKLLLSDSGFYLCAWSPPSNEQFFGPGTRLTVL.

CDR3 coding DNA: TGTGCCATCAGTGATTCTGGAGGAGGAGAGACCCAGTACTTC. Translation gives CAISDSGGGETQYF. J is TRBJ2-5 and V is TRBV10-3; perhaps TRBD2 as D (5 bases). This CDR3 has 14 amino acids. Germline-derived CDR1 and CDR2 are ENHRY and SYGVKD. Trimming shortened V by 3 bases and J by 4 bases, and 12 bases separated the two germline ends.

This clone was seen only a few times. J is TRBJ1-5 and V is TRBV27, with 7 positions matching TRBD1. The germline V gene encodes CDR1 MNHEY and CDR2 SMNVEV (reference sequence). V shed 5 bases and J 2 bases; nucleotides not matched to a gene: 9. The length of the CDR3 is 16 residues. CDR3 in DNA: TGTGCCAGCAGTCTTACTAACAGGGGTGGCAATCAGCCCCAGCATTTT. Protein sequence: CASSLTNRGGNQPQHF.

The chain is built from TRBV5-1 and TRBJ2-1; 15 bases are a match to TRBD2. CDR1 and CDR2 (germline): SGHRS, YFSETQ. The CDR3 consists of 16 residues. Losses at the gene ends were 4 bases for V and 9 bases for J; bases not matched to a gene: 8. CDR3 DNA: TGCGCCAGCAGCCTGCTCCCGGGACTAGCGGGAGGTGAGCAGTTCTTC. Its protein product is CASSLLPGLAGGEQFF.

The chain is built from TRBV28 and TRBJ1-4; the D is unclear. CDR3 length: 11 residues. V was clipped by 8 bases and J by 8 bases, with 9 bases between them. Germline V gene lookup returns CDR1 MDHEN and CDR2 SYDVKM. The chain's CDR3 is CASCANEKLFF. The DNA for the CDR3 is TGTGCCAGCTGCGCGAACGAAAAACTGTTTTTT.

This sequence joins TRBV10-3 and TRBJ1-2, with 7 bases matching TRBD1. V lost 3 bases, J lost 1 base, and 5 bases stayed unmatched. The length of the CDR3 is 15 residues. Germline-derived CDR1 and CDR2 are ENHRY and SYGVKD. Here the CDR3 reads CAISDRTGINYGYTF. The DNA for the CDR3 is TGTGCCATCAGTGACCGGACAGGTATTAACTATGGCTACACCTTC.

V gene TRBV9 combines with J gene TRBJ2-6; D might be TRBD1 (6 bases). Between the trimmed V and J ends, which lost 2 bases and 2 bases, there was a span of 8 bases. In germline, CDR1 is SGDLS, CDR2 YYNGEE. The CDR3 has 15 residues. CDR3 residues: CASSVQGTGANVLTF. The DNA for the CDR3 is TGTGCCAGCAGCGTTCAGGGGACTGGGGCCAACGTCCTGACTTTC.

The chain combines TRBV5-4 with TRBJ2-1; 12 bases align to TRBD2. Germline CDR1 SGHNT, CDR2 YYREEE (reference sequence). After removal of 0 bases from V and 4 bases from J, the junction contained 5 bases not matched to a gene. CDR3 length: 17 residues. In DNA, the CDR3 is TGTGCCAGCAGCTTGGGACTAGCGGGGGCCGTATACAATGAGCAGTTCTTC. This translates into CASSLGLAGAVYNEQFF.

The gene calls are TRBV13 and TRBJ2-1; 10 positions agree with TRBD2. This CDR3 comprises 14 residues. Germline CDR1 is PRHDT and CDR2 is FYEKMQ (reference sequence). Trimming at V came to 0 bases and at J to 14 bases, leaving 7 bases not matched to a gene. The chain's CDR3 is CASSLGLAGVRKFF. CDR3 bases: TGTGCCAGCAGCTTAGGCCTAGCGGGAGTTCGTAAGTTCTTC.

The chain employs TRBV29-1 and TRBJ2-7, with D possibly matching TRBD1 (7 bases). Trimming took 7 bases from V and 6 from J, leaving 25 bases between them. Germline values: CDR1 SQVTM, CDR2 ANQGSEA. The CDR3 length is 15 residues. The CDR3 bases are TGCAGCGCCGGGGAGCTTTACCCAGGGGGGATCGAGCAGTACTTC. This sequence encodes CSAGELYPGGIEQYF.

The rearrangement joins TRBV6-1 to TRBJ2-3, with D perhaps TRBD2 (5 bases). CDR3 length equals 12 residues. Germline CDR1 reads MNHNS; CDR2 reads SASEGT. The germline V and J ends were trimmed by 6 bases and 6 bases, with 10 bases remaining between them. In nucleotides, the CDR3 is TGTGCCAGCAGAGAGGGTGACGATACGCAGTATTTT. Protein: CASREGDDTQYF.

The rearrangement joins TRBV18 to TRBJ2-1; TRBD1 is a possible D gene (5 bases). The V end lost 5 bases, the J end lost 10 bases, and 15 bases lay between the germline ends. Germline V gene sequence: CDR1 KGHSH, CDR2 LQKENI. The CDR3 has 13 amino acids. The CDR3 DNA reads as TGTGCCAGCTCAGGTACAGGATCCCGGGAGCAGTTCTTC. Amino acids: CASSGTGSREQFF.

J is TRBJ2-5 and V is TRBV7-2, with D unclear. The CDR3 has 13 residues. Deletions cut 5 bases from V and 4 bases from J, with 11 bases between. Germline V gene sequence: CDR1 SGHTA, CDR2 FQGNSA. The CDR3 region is CASSDLTGETQYF. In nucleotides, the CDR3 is TGTGCCAGCAGCGATCTGACGGGAGAGACCCAGTACTTC.